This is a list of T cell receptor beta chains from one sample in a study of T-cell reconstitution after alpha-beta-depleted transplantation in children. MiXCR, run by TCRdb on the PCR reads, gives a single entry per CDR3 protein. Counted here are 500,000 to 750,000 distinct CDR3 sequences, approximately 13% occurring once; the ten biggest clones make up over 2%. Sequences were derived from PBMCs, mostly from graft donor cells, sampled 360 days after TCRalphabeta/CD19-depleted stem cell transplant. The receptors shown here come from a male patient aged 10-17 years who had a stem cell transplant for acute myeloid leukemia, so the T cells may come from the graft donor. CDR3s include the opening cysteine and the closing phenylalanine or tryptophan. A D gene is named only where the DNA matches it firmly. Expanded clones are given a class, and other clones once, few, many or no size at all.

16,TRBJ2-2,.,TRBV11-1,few,CASSPFGGTNTGELFF,TGTGCCAGCAGCCCGTTTGGCGGCACGAACACCGGGGAGCTGTTTTTT
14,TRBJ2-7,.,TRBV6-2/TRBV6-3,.,CASSYSGRVYEQYF,TGTGCCAGCAGTTACTCCGGCAGGGTCTACGAGCAGTACTTC
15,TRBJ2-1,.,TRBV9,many,CASSGGGYSYNEQFF,TGTGCCAGCAGCGGCGGCGGGTACTCCTACAATGAGCAGTTCTTC
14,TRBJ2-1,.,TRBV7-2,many,CASSPTGSYNEQFF,TGTGCCAGCAGCCCGACGGGTTCCTACAATGAGCAGTTCTTC
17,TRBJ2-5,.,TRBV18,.,CASSPPIGSGAFETQYF,TGTGCCAGCTCACCCCCTATTGGTTCGGGAGCTTTTGAGACCCAGTACTTC
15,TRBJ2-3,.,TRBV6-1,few,CASRAGQGRTDTQYF,TGTGCCAGCAGGGCGGGTCAGGGGAGAACAGATACGCAGTATTTT
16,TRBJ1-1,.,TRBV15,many,CATSREGAGRNTEAFF,TGTGCCACCAGCAGAGAGGGAGCGGGACGGAACACTGAAGCTTTCTTT
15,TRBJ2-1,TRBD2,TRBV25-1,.,CASSKPGLVYNEQFF,TGTGCCAGCAGCAAACCGGGACTAGTATACAATGAGCAGTTCTTC
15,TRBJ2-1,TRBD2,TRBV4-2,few,CASSPFGGEGNEQFF,TGTGCCAGCAGCCCCTTTGGCGGGGAGGGGAATGAGCAGTTCTTC
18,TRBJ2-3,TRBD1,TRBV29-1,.,CSVRPGQVLGGKSDTQYF,TGCAGCGTTAGGCCGGGACAGGTGTTAGGCGGGAAATCAGATACGCAGTATTTT
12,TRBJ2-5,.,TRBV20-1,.,CSATRLTETQYF,TGCAGTGCCACCAGACTGACAGAGACCCAGTACTTC
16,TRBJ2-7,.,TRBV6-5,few,CASSYSYGSSAYEQYF,TGTGCCAGCAGTTACTCTTACGGGAGTTCTGCCTACGAGCAGTACTTC
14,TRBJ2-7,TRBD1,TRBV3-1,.,CASSHQGTGYEQYF,TGTGCCAGCAGCCACCAAGGGACAGGCTACGAGCAGTACTTC
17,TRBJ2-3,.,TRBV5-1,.,CASSLILLGKITDTQYF,TGCGCCAGCAGCCTCATATTACTCGGGAAGATAACAGATACGCAGTATTTT
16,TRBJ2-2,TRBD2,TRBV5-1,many,CASSIRTSGNTGELFF,TGCGCCAGCAGCATTCGGACTAGCGGGAACACCGGGGAGCTGTTTTTT
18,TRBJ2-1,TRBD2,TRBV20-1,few,CSASTWGTSGKKYNEQFF,TGCAGTGCTTCTACCTGGGGGACTAGCGGAAAAAAATACAATGAGCAGTTCTTC
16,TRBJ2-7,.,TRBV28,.,CASSFPRDNLNYEQYF,TGTGCCAGCAGTTTTCCCAGGGATAACCTAAACTACGAGCAGTACTTC
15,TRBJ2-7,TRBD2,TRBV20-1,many,CSAPRGGRAPYEQYF,TGCAGTGCCCCACGAGGCGGGAGGGCCCCTTACGAGCAGTACTTC
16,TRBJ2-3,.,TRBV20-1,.,CSARRGVAVPTDTQYF,TGCAGTGCTCGGCGCGGCGTTGCGGTCCCCACAGATACGCAGTATTTT
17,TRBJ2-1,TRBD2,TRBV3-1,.,CASTQGVGLAESDEQFF,TGTGCCAGCACCCAAGGGGTCGGACTAGCGGAGTCGGATGAGCAGTTCTTC
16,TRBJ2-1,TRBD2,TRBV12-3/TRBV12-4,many,CASSATSGRITNEQFF,TGTGCCAGCAGCGCGACTAGCGGGAGAATTACCAATGAGCAGTTCTTC
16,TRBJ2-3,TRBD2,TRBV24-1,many,CATSEPLAGTSDTQYF,TGTGCCACCAGTGAGCCTCTAGCGGGCACCTCAGATACGCAGTATTTT
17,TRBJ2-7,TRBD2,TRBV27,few,CASSEAIPKAGVHEQYF,TGTGCCAGCAGTGAAGCGATTCCTAAGGCGGGAGTCCACGAGCAGTACTTC
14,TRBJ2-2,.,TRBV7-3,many,CASSRQRNTGELFF,TGTGCCAGCAGCCGACAGAGGAACACCGGGGAGCTGTTTTTT
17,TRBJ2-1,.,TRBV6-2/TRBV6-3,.,CASYPKVDSARLHEQFF,TGTGCCAGCTACCCTAAGGTGGACTCCGCTAGATTACATGAGCAGTTCTTC
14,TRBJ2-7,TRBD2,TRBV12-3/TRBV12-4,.,CASRVAGSSYEQYF,TGTGCCAGCCGAGTAGCGGGGTCCTCCTACGAGCAGTACTTC
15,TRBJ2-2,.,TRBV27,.,CASSLGQGLPGELFF,TGTGCCAGCAGTTTGGGGCAGGGTCTGCCCGGGGAGCTGTTTTTT
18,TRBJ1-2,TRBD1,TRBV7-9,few,CASSAPGQGGILYRGYTF,TGTGCCAGCAGCGCCCCGGGACAGGGGGGTATCCTCTATCGGGGCTACACCTTC
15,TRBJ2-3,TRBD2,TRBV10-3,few,CAISEFKRDTDTQYF,TGTGCCATCAGTGAGTTCAAGCGGGACACAGATACGCAGTATTTT
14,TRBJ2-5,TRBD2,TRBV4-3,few,CASSQDSSGETQYF,TGCGCCAGCAGCCAAGATTCTAGCGGGGAGACCCAGTACTTC